This TCR beta chain originates from a study of T cells in localized non-small cell lung cancer. It was adjacent lung free of atypia that was taken, at least 2 cm from the tumor margin. Sequencing was performed with immunoSEQ multiplex PCR; in TCRdb, only in-frame clones are kept and a portion is missing. The table includes roughly 6,300 clones, about 15% detected once. Whole-study findings and limits: Among the tissues sampled, uninvolved adjacent lung had the highest T cell clonality, above tumor. Researchers found a median approximately 60 of the top 100 tumor clones in adjacent lung.

The CDR3 length is 15 residues. The V gene's germline CDR1 is KGHSH and CDR2 LQKENI. The J segment lost 3 bases and the V segment lost 6 bases, leaving 7 bases of the junction unmatched. This clone turned up a few times. Its antigen is not identified. The TCR originated in a male donor aged 60 or over with stage II squamous cell lung carcinoma. Source: normal lung tissue next to the tumor, taken before any cancer treatment. V and J are TRBV18 and TRBJ2-2, with 7 nucleotides matching TRBD1. The CDR3 region is CASSTQGSYTGELFF. The DNA for the CDR3 is TGTGCCAGCTCGACACAGGGGTCCTACACCGGGGAGCTGTTTTTT.